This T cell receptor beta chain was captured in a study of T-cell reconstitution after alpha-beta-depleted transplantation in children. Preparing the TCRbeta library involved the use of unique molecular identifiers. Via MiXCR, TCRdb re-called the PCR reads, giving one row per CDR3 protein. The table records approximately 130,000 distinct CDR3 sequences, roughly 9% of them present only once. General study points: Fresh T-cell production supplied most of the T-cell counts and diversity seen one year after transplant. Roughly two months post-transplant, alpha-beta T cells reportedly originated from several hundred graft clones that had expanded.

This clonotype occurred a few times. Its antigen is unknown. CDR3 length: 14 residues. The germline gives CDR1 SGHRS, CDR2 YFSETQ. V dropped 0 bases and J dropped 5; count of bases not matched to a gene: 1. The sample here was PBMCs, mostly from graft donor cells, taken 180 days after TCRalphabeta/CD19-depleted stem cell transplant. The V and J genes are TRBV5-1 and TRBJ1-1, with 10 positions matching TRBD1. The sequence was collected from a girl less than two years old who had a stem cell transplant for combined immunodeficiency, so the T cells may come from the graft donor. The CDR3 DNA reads TGCGCCAGCAGCTTGGGGGACAGGGGAACTGAAGCTTTCTTT. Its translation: CASSLGDRGTEAFF.